What follows is one T cell receptor (beta chain) and its context. Its antigen is not known. It was with unique molecular identifiers that the TCRbeta library was prepared. TCRdb reprocessed the PCR reads via MiXCR and lists one record per CDR3 protein. The sample contains 300,000 to 350,000 distinct CDR3 sequences, around 16% of which appear only once. These data belong to a study of T-cell reconstitution after alpha-beta-depleted transplantation in children. Study conclusions and caveats: Diversity and T-cell counts at one year after transplant derived mostly from new T cells. High day-60 TCRbeta diversity in some patients came from surviving recipient T cells and thymic progenitors. About two months after transplant, alpha-beta T cells reportedly came from several hundred expanded graft clones.

In germline, CDR1 is KGHSH, CDR2 LQKENI. The V and J ends lost 3 bases and 2 bases respectively, with 13 bases between them. The CDR3 has 15 residues. The sample here was PBMCs, mostly from graft donor cells, taken 360 days after TCRalphabeta/CD19-depleted stem cell transplant. The chain couples TRBV18 to TRBJ1-1, with no clear D. The sequence derives from a male patient between 2 and 10 years old who had a stem cell transplant for acute lymphoblastic leukemia, so the T cells may come from the graft donor. CDR3 sequence reads: CASSPVRSANTEAFF. The CDR3 nucleotides read TGTGCCAGCTCACCGGTTCGGTCAGCTAACACTGAAGCTTTCTTT.